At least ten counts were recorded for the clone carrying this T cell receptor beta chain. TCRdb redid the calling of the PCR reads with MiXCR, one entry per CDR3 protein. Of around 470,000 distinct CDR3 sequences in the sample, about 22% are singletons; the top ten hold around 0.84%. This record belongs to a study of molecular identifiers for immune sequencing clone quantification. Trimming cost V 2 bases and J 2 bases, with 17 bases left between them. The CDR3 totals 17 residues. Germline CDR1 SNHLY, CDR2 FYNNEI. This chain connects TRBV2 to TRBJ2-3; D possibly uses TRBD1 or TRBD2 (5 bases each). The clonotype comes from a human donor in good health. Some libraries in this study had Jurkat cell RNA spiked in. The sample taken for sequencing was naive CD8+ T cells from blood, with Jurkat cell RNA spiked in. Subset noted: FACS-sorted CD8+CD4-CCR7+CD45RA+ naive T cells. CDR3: CASSESPPGPITDTQYF. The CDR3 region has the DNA TGTGCCAGCAGTGAAAGTCCGCCGGGACCGATCACAGATACGCAGTATTTT.